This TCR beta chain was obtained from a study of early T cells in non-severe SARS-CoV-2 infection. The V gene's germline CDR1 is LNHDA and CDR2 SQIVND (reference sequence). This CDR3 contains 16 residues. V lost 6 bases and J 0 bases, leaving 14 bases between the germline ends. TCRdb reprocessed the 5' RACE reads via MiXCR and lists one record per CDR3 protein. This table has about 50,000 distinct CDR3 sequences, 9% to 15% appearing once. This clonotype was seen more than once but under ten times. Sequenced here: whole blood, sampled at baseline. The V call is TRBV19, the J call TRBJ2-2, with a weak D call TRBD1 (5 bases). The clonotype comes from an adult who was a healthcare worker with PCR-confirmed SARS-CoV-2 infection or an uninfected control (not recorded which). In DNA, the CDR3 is TGTGCCAGTAGCCAGCAAGCAGGGCCGAACACCGGGGAGCTGTTTTTT. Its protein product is CASSQQAGPNTGELFF.